This note documents a single T cell receptor (beta chain) sequence. Its antigen remains unidentified. This sample is part of a study of T cell responses to AZD1222 COVID-19 vaccine. Whole-study findings and limits: Seropositive at baseline were only 5 to 7 AZD1222 recipients. The donor group comprised mostly white British people and more females; the analysis possibly underestimated clonal diversity.

The table came from immunoSEQ multiplex PCR; TCRdb's copy has only in-frame clones and leaves some out. The sample has about 160,000 clones; around 94% are singletons. The CDR3 is 16 amino acids. Germline V gives CDR1 KGHDR, CDR2 SFDVKD. V dropped 0 bases and J dropped 4; count of bases not matched to a gene: 2. This clonotype originated in an adult who received the AZD1222 COVID-19 vaccine. The specimen was peripheral blood, collected 28 days after the second AZD1222 dose. The gene calls are TRBV24-1 and TRBJ2-1; 10 nucleotides align to TRBD2. The chain's CDR3 is CATSDLGTSVYNEQFF. CDR3 in DNA: TGTGCCACCAGTGATTTGGGGACTAGCGTATACAATGAGCAGTTCTTC.